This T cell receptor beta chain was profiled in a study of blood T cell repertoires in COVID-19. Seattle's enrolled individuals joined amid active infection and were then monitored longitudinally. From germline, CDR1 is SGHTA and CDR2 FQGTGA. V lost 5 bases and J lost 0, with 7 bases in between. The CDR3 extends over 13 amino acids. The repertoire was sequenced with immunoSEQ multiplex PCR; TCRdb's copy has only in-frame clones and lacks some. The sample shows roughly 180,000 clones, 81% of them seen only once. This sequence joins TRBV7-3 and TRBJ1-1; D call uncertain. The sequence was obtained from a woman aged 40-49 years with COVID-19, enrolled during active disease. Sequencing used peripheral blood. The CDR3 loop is CASSATLNTEAFF. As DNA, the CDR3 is TGTGCCAGCAGCGCCACTCTGAACACTGAAGCTTTCTTT.